Described below is a single TCR beta chain sequence and its context. Its antigen is currently unknown. The data stem from a study of radiotherapy plus CTLA-4 blockade in lung cancer. For the study at large: Of all patients, around 19% responded objectively and 31% showed disease control. Overall study results and limits: An expansion of tumor-derived TCR clones occurred in blood after radiotherapy plus ipilimumab. The best prediction of response reportedly came from early blood T cell clone dynamics, with interferon-beta.

The CDR3 has 13 residues. V lost 1 base to trimming and J lost 5 bases, with 8 bases between them. Germline V gives CDR1 SGHTA, CDR2 FQGNSA. Lung cancer patients with chemo-refractory metastatic non-small-cell disease were given focal radiation plus CTLA-4 blockade with ipilimumab. Clones were sequenced by immunoSEQ multiplex PCR, and TCRdb holds only the in-frame ones, with some missing. The sample gives approximately 38,000 clones, approximately 86% of which show up once; 20% to 25% is in the top ten. The TCR was taken from a human donor with non-small cell lung cancer whose response to radiotherapy plus ipilimumab could not be evaluated. The J gene is TRBJ2-5, the V gene TRBV7-2, with D unclear. The input for sequencing was peripheral blood, taken from a patient treated with radiotherapy plus ipilimumab. The DNA for the CDR3 is TGTGCCAGCAGCTTAGGAGAAGTGGAGACCCAGTACTTC. Its translation is CASSLGEVETQYF.